This T cell receptor (beta chain) was captured in a study of blood T cell repertoires in COVID-19 (TCRdb year 2020). For the wider study: Samples covering the acute and convalescent phases of COVID-19 were provided by collaborators in the United States, Italy and Spain. Where available, HLA class I and class II types were obtained from metadata supplied by the sample provider rather than from assay-based typing. The sample metadata nearly always contained a de-identified subject ID, COVID-19 status, age in years and sex. Deeply sampled blood TCRbeta repertoires from subjects exposed to, actively infected with, or recovered from COVID-19 were included in the dataset. The repertoires were released in a freely available public database meant as a resource for research on the immune response to SARS-CoV-2. The samples were drawn from two sources: the first 160 participants of the ongoing ImmuneRACE study, and fewer than 1,500 subjects contributed by 6 global collaborators. The prospective study material was composed of cDNA or gDNA derived from T cells, B-cell-depleted T cells, or PBMCs.

One collaborating source in Seattle enrolled patients while the patients were actively infected and followed the patients over time throughout the course of disease. The collaborating institutions used their own protocols to collect whole blood in K2EDTA tubes. For TCRbeta analysis, collaborator samples were shipped as frozen whole blood, as isolated PBMCs, or as DNA extracted from either sample type. Study-wide conclusions, independent of this receptor: Clinical and demographic metadata were provided uncurated, with the amount varying by source and participant.

Comment on this clone: No antigen is known for it. Qualities for individual bases were not recorded, and no much larger clone is one base off.

The germline V gene encodes CDR1 MNHNY and CDR2 SVGAGI (reference sequence). The CDR3, from cysteine to phenylalanine, totals 18 residues. Only the CDR3 region is kept as DNA, spanning 54 bases read in frame from base 1. Trimming leaves V shorter by 5 bases and J shorter by 3 bases, with the junction holding 9 bases beyond the gene matches. The immunoSEQ Assay, a bias-controlled multiplex PCR, was used to amplify TCRbeta CDR3 regions from genomic DNA. The original methods were these. Within the assay, amplification of reference gene primers was used to estimate how many nucleated cells each sample contained. To quantify the absolute abundance of each unique TCRbeta CDR3 rearrangement, sequence reads were collapsed and filtered. For each sample, productive Simpson clonality was calculated by taking the square root of Simpson's diversity index across productive rearrangements. TCRdb's version of the immuneACCESS table is confined to in-frame rearrangements and falls short of the full clone set. An unresolved V gene accounts for under half of the shortfall where checked; the remainder is of unknown origin. That table supplies the V and J calls and clone size; D and trimming were determined from the DNA. The sample yields some 360,000 clones; around 87% were counted once. Of the sample, about 2.1% falls within the top ten clones.

The V and J segments used are TRBV6-6 and TRBJ2-2; TRBD2 matches 13 bases in the middle. Source material: peripheral blood. The TCR was taken from a woman aged 60-70 years with COVID-19, enrolled during active disease. CDR3 region: CASSPVTSGGSHTGELFF. The nucleotide sequence reads as follows: TGTGCCAGCAGTCCCGTGACTAGCGGGGGGTCCCACACCGGGGAGCTGTTTTTT.